A selection of T cell receptor beta chains follows, all from one sample in a study of neurological immune-mediated disorders. TCRdb re-derived calls from the 5' RACE reads in MiXCR, one entry per CDR3 protein. Of tens of thousands of distinct CDR3 sequences in the sample, roughly 2.5% were seen once. Sequencing input: PBMCs. The origin of the receptors is a man aged 50-60 years with multiple sclerosis. Both conserved end residues are part of each CDR3. D genes are given only for firm matches. Sizes are listed as once, few, many or a size class.

size	V	J	D	DNA	CDR3
many	TRBV5-1	TRBJ2-5	TRBD2	TGCGCCAGCAGTCGGACTAGCGAACAAGAGACCCAGTACTTC	CASSRTSEQETQYF
few	TRBV3-1	TRBJ1-5	TRBD1	TGTGCCAGCAGCCCCGCGGGACAGTATAGCAATCAGCCCCAGAATTTT	CASSPAGQYSNQPQNF
many	TRBV9	TRBJ2-5	TRBD1	TGTGCCAGCAGCGCACCGCGGACAGGGGATCGAGAGACCCAGTACTTC	CASSAPRTGDRETQYF
many	TRBV29-1	TRBJ1-1	-	TGCAGCGTCAAAGTCCAGCCCACTGAAGCTTTCTTT	CSVKVQPTEAFF
many	TRBV5-5	TRBJ2-5	-	TGTGCCAGCAGCTCGAGGGAGGGGGCCGGGGAGACCCAGTACTTC	CASSSREGAGETQYF
many	TRBV9	TRBJ1-3	-	TGTGCCAGTAACCCAACGGACCGTGGGGACACCATATATTTT	CASNPTDRGDTIYF
many	TRBV29-1	TRBJ2-1	TRBD2	TGCAGCGTCGCTAGCGGGGGGACCTACAATGAGCAGTTCTTC	CSVASGGTYNEQFF
many	TRBV12-3/TRBV12-4	TRBJ1-5	-	TGTGCCAGCGGACCCTCCCGCGGACAGTCGTATCAGCCCCAGCATTTT	CASGPSRGQSYQPQHF
many	TRBV5-5	TRBJ2-1	-	TGTGCCAGCAGCTTGCCAGGGACCTACAATGAGCAGTTCTTC	CASSLPGTYNEQFF
many	TRBV5-6	TRBJ1-1	-	TGTGCCAGCAGACTCCAGGGATTTCACACTGAAGCTTTCTTT	CASRLQGFHTEAFF
many	TRBV3-1	TRBJ2-5	TRBD2	TGTGCCAGCAGCCAAGATGCAGCGGGGGTTGGGACCCAGTACTTC	CASSQDAAGVGTQYF